The subject of this entry is one TCR beta chain. TCRdb's copy holds only in-frame clones and misses some; the assay was immunoSEQ multiplex PCR. There are 300,000 to 350,000 clones in the sample; around 91% occur only once, and 3.5% to 4.5% lies in the top ten. These data originate in a study of blood T cell repertoires in COVID-19. Study in general: From the United States, Italy and Spain came samples of acute and convalescent COVID-19. PBMCs, B-cell-depleted T cells, or T cells were the source of the cDNA or gDNA that made up the material.

Germline V CDR1 and CDR2: SEHNR, FQNEAQ (reference sequence). Trimming removed 5 bases from V and 6 bases from J, with 8 bases in between. The CDR3 is 12 residues long. Participants were aged roughly 18 to 90 years, lived in under 25 US areas, and enrolled virtually. Sequences were obtained from PBMCs or T cells enriched from blood (not recorded which). The rearrangement uses TRBV7-9 and TRBJ2-1, with D perhaps TRBD1 (5 bases). The receptor comes from a young woman with acute COVID-19. CDR3 nucleotides: TGTGCCAGCAGCCTTAGGGGCAATGAGCAGTTCTTC. Translating it yields CASSLRGNEQFF.